The T cell receptor beta chain described here comes from a study of persistence of HIV-infected CD4 T cells. Study at large: Median time on suppressive ART was over seven years.

The stimulus was an HIV-1 Gag 15-mer peptide pool, about 1 ug/peptide/mL. Sorting of responding CD4+ T cells relied on upregulated CD40 ligand together with CD69. Donors had CD4+ T cell counts above 400 cells/uL and were CMV-seropositive. Anti-CD28/CD49d costimulation, CD40-blocking antibody and enfuvirtide were given to CD8-depleted PBMCs for about 19 hours. The libraries were made with immunoSEQ version 4 in survey mode. Assay used: immunoSEQ multiplex PCR; TCRdb lists only in-frame clones, some missing. The sample includes under 20,000 clones, approximately 60% of them seen just once. A note on this clone: What it recognizes is unknown.

The CDR3 runs to 13 residues. The ends were cut back, 3 bases at V and 1 base at J, with 6 bases in the middle. The clonotype originates from an adult woman with HIV who was CMV-seropositive. The chain carries TRBV12-3 or TRBV12-4 and TRBJ1-1; D gene uncertain. The material sequenced was CD4+ T cells sorted from PBMCs after approximately 18-hour stimulation, taken from a patient who received antiretroviral therapy. This chain's CDR3 is CASSLLQNTEAFF. In nucleotides, the CDR3 is TGTGCCAGCAGTTTGCTCCAGAACACTGAAGCTTTCTTT.